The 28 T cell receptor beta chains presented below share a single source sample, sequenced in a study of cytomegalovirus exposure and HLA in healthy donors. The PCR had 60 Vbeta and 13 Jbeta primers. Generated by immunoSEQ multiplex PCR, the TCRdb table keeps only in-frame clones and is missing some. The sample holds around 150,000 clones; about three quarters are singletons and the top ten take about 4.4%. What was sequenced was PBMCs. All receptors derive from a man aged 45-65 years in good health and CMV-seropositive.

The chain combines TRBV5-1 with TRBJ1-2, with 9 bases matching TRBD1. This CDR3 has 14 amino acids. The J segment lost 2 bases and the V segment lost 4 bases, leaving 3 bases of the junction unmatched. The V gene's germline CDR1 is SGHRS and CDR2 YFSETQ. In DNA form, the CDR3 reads TGCGCCAGCAGCAGGGACAGGGCCAACTATGGCTACACCTTC. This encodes CASSRDRANYGYTF.

As DNA, the CDR3 is TGCGCCAGCACCGCGACTAGCGACATAGATACGCAGTATTTT. It specifies CASTATSDIDTQYF. The genes are TRBV5-1 and TRBJ2-3, with 8 bases that match TRBD2. Germline V CDR1 and CDR2: SGHRS, YFSETQ. With 6 bases clipped from V and 5 bases from J, the junction kept 8 bases outside the gene matches. The CDR3 covers 14 residues. Complete variable domain (other parts from reference TRBV5-1 and TRBJ2-3): KAGVTQTPRYLIKTRGQQVTLSCSPISGHRSVSWYQQTPGQGLQFLFEYFSETQRNKGNFPGRFSGRQFSNSRSEMNVSTLELGDSALYLCASTATSDIDTQYFGPGTRLTVL.

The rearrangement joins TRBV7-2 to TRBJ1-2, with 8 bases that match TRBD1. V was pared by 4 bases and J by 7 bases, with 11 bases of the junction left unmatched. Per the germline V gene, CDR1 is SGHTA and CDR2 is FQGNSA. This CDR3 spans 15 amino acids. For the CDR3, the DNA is TGTGCCAGCAGCTCATCGGGACAGGCCCTTGCTGGCTACACCTTC. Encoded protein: CASSSSGQALAGYTF.

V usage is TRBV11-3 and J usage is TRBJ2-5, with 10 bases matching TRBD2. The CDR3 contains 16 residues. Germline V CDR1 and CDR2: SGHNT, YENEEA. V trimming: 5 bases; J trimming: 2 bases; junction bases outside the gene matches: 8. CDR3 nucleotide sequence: TGTGCCAGCAGCCTAGGGGTAGCGGGGGGACAAGAGACCCAGTACTTC. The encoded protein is CASSLGVAGGQETQYF.

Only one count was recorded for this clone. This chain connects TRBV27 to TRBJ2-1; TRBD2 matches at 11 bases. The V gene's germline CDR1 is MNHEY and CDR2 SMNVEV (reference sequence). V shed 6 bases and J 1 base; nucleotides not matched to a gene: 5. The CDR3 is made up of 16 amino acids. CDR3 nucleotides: TGTGCCAGCAGGAAGGGACTAGCGGAATCCTACAATGAGCAGTTCTTC. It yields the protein CASRKGLAESYNEQFF.

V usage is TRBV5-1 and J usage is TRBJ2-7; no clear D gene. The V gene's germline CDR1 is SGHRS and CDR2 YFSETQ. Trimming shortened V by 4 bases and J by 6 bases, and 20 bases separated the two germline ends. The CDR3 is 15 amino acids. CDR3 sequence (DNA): TGCGCCAGCAGCGTGGCCGGGTCCCCCCTGGGCGAGCAGTACTTC. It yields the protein CASSVAGSPLGEQYF.

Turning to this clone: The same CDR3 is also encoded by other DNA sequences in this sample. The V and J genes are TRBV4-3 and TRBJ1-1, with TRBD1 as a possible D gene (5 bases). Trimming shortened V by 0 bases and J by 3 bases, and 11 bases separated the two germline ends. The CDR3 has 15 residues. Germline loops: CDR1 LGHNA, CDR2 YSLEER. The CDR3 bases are TGCGCCAGCAGCCAAGATCCGGGAGGGGACACTGAAGCTTTCTTT. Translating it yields CASSQDPGGDTEAFF.

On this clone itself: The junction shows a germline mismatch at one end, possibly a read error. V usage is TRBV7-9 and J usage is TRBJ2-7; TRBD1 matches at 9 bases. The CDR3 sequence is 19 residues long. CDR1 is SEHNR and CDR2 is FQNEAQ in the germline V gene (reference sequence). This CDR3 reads CSSSLGDRAYSRVSYEQYF. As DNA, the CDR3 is TGTTCCAGCAGCTTAGGGGACAGGGCCTACTCGAGGGTTTCCTACGAGCAGTACTTC.

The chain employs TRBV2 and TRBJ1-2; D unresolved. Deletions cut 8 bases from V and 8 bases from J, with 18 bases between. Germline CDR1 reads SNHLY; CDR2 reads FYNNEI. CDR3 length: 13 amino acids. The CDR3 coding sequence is TGTGCCAGCCATGATTCGGGTCTGGTAGGCTACACCTTC. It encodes CASHDSGLVGYTF. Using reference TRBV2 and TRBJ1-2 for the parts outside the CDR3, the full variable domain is EPEVTQTPSHQVTQMGQEVILRCVPISNHLYFYWYRQILGQKVEFLVSFYNNEISEKSEIFDDQFSVERPDGSNFTLKIRSTKLEDSAMYFCASHDSGLVGYTFGSGTRLTVV.

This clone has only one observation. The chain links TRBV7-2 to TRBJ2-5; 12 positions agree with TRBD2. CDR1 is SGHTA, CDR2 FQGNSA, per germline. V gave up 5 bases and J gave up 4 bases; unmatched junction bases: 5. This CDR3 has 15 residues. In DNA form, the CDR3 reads TGTGCCAGCAGCCCCCAGACTAGCGGGAGAGAGACCCAGTACTTC. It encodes CASSPQTSGRETQYF.

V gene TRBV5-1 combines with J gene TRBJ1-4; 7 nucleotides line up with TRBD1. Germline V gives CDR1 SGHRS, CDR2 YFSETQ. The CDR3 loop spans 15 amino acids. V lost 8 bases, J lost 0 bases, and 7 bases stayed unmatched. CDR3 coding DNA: TGCGCCAGTAGTCGGGGGACAGCAACTAATGAAAAACTGTTTTTT. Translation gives CASSRGTATNEKLFF.

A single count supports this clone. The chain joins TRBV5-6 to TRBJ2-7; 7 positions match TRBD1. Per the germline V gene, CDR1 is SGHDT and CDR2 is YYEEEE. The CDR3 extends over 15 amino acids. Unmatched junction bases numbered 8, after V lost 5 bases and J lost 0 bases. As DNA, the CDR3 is TGTGCCAGCAGGGCCGGACAGGCCGCCTCCTACGAGCAGTACTTC. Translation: CASRAGQAASYEQYF.

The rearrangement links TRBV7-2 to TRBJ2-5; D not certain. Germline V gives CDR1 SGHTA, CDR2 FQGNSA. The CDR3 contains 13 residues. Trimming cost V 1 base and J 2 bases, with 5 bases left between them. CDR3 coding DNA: TGTGCCAGCAGCTTAGAGCTACAAGAGACCCAGTACTTC. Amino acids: CASSLELQETQYF. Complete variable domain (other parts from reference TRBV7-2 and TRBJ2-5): GAGVSQSPSNKVTEKGKDVELRCDPISGHTALYWYRQSLGQGLEFLIYFQGNSAPDKSGLPSDRFSAERTGGSVSTLTIQRTQQEDSAVYLCASSLELQETQYFGPGTRLLVL.

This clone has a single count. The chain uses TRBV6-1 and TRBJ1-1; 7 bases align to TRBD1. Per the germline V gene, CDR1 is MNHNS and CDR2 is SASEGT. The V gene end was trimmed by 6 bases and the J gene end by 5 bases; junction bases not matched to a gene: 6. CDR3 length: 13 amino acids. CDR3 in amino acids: CASSQQGRTEAFF. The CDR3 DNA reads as TGTGCCAGCAGCCAACAGGGGCGTACTGAAGCTTTCTTT.

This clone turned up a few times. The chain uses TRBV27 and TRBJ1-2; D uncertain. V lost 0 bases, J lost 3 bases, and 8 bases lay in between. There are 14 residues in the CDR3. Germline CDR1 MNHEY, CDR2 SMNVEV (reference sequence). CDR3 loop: CASSLSNRYYGYTF. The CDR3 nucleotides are TGTGCCAGCAGTTTATCAAACAGATACTATGGCTACACCTTC.

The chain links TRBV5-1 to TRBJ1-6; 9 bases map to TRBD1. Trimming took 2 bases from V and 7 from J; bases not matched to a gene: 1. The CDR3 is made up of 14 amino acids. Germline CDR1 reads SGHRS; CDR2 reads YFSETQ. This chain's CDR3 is CASSLGTGNSPLHF. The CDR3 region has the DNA TGCGCCAGCAGCTTAGGGACAGGGAATTCACCCCTCCACTTT.

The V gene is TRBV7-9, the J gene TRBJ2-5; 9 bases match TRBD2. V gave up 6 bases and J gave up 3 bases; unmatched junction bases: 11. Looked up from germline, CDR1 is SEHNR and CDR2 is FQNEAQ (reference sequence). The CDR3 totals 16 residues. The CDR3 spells CASSLLAGRTKETQYF. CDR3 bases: TGTGCCAGCAGTTTGCTAGCGGGGCGAACGAAAGAGACCCAGTACTTC.

CDR3 sequence: CASSLVQGGVKQYF. The CDR3 coding sequence is TGTGCCAGCAGCTTAGTACAGGGTGGAGTGAAGCAGTACTTC. The chain uses TRBV7-2 and TRBJ2-7; a possible D gene is TRBD1 (6 bases). Germline V gene data show CDR1 as SGHTA and CDR2 as FQGNSA. The CDR3 length is 14 residues. Trimming took off 1 base at V and 8 bases at J, with 15 bases between the two ends.

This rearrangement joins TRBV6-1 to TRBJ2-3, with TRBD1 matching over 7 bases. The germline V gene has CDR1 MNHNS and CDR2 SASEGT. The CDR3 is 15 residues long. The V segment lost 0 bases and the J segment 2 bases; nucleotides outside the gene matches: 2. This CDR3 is CASSEAGGDTDTQYF. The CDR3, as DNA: TGTGCCAGCAGTGAAGCAGGGGGCGACACAGATACGCAGTATTTT.

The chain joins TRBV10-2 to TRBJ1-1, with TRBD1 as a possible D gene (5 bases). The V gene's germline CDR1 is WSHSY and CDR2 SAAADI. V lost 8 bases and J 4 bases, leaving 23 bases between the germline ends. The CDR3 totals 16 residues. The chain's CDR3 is CASVPTDQGSTTEAFF. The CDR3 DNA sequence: TGCGCCAGCGTGCCCACCGACCAGGGTTCTACCACTGAAGCTTTCTTT.

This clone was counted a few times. CDR3 sequence reads: CASRTLGSSGNTIYF. As DNA, the CDR3 is TGTGCCAGCAGAACTCTCGGGTCCTCTGGAAACACCATATATTTT. The J gene is TRBJ1-3, the V gene TRBV28, with D hard to call. The CDR3 runs to 15 residues. V was trimmed by 6 bases and J by 0 bases, leaving 12 bases between them. Germline assignment: CDR1 MDHEN and CDR2 SYDVKM.

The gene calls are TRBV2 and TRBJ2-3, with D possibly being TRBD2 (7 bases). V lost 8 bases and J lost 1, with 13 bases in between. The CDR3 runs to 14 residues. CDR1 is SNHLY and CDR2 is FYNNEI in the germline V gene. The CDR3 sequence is CASALGGRTDTQYF. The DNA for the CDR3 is TGTGCCAGCGCCTTGGGGGGGCGCACAGATACGCAGTATTTT.

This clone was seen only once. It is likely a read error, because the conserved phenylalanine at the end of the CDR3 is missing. Here the CDR3 DNA reads TGTGCCAGCAGTACAGGGGGGGAGCTGTTTCTT. Amino acids: CASSTGGELFL. V gene TRBV6-5 combines with J gene TRBJ2-2; D is possibly TRBD1 (6 bases). Trimming left V 5 bases short and J 8 bases short, with 6 bases between. Germline CDR1 and CDR2: MNHEY and SVGAGI. The CDR3 contains 11 residues.

The CDR3 DNA is TGCACCAGCAGCTCGGAGCGGGACTCCTACAATGAGCAGTTCTTC. It codes for CTSSSERDSYNEQFF. The chain carries TRBV1 and TRBJ2-1; no check of the table's D call, TRBD2, against the DNA was made. TRBV1 is a recognized pseudogene. This CDR3 has 15 amino acids.

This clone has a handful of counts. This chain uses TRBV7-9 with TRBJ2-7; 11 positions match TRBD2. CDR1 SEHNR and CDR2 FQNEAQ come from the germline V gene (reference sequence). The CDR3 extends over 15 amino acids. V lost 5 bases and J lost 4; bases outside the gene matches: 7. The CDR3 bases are TGTGCCAGCAGCCCTGGGACTAGCGGACCTTACGAGCAGTACTTC. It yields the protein CASSPGTSGPYEQYF.

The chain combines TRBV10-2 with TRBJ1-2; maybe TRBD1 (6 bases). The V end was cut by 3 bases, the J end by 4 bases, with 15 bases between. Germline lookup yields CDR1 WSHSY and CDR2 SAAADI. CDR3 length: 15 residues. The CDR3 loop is CASSEYRKTGYGYTF. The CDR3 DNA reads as TGCGCCAGCAGTGAATACAGGAAGACAGGCTATGGCTACACCTTC.

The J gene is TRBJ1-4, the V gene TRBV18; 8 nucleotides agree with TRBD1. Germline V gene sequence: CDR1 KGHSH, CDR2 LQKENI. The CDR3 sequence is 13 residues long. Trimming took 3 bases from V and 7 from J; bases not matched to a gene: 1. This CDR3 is CASSPDRGEKLFF. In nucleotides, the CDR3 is TGTGCCAGCTCACCCGACAGGGGTGAAAAACTGTTTTTT. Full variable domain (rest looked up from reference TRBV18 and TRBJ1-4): NAGVMQNPRHLVRRRGQEARLRCSPMKGHSHVYWYRQLPEEGLKFMVYLQKENIIDESGMPKERFSAEFPKEGPSILRIQQVVRGDSAAYFCASSPDRGEKLFFGSGTQLSVL.

Here the CDR3 reads CASSLTYGGNQPQHF. The CDR3 nucleotides read TGTGCCAGCAGCCTTACCTACGGGGGGAATCAGCCCCAGCATTTT. The gene calls are TRBV27 and TRBJ1-5, with D possibly matching TRBD1 (5 bases). V shed 6 bases and J shed 4 bases, with 16 bases lying between them. Per the germline V gene, CDR1 is MNHEY and CDR2 is SMNVEV (reference sequence). CDR3 length: 15 residues.